A single sample is the source of the 20 T cell receptor beta chains below, sequenced in a study of cytomegalovirus exposure and HLA in healthy donors. 60 Vbeta and 13 Jbeta primers were used in PCR. Profiled with immunoSEQ multiplex PCR; TCRdb holds only in-frame clones, not every one. Altogether under 150,000 clones are present, approximately 68% being singletons, with the ten largest covering roughly 2.1%. Sequencing was performed on PBMCs. These receptor sequences come from a man in his forties in good health and CMV-seronegative.

This clone was recorded only once. The rearrangement links TRBV5-6 to TRBJ1-2, with 9 bases that match TRBD1. CDR3 length equals 14 residues. Germline V gene lookup returns CDR1 SGHDT and CDR2 YYEEEE. The junction had 0 bases not matched to a gene; V was cut back by 0 bases and J by 3 bases. The CDR3 sequence: CASSLGDRDYGYTF. CDR3 bases: TGTGCCAGCAGCTTGGGGGACAGGGACTATGGCTACACCTTC.

V gene TRBV28 combines with J gene TRBJ1-4; no clear D gene. From germline, CDR1 is MDHEN and CDR2 SYDVKM. The V and J ends lost 5 bases and 8 bases respectively, with 12 bases between them. The CDR3 spans 13 residues. The chain's CDR3 is CASSLFQREKLFF. In nucleotides, the CDR3 is TGTGCCAGCAGTCTCTTCCAGCGGGAAAAACTGTTTTTT.

The gene calls are TRBV5-1 and TRBJ1-1, with 7 nucleotides matching TRBD1. Trimming removed 3 bases from V and 1 base from J; junction bases left unmatched: 3. Germline CDR1 reads SGHRS; CDR2 reads YFSETQ. The CDR3 sequence is 14 residues long. CDR3 bases: TGCGCCAGCAGCTCGGGACAGACGAACACTGAAGCTTTCTTT. It translates to CASSSGQTNTEAFF.

This chain joins TRBV2 and TRBJ2-2; TRBD2 agrees at 8 bases. Germline loops: CDR1 SNHLY, CDR2 FYNNEI. V gave up 5 bases and J gave up 4 bases; unmatched junction bases: 9. This CDR3 has 16 amino acids. The DNA of the CDR3 is TGTGCCAGCAGTTTGGGACTAGGGTTGGGCACCGGGGAGCTGTTTTTT. Encoded protein: CASSLGLGLGTGELFF. Together with reference TRBV2 and TRBJ2-2, the CDR3 gives the full variable domain: EPEVTQTPSHQVTQMGQEVILRCVPISNHLYFYWYRQILGQKVEFLVSFYNNEISEKSEIFDDQFSVERPDGSNFTLKIRSTKLEDSAMYFCASSLGLGLGTGELFFGEGSRLTVL.

This chain uses TRBV5-4 with TRBJ2-7; D gene unclear. This CDR3 comprises 15 residues. Germline CDR1 and CDR2: SGHNT and YYREEE (reference sequence). V dropped 1 base and J dropped 3 bases, with 14 bases sitting between them. The CDR3 sequence is CASSLLSGNDYEQYF. The CDR3 DNA reads as TGTGCCAGCAGCTTGTTATCAGGAAACGACTACGAGCAGTACTTC.

This clone was counted a few times. The rearrangement uses TRBV29-1 and TRBJ2-7; D may be TRBD2 (6 bases). V dropped 3 bases and J dropped 2 bases, with 8 bases sitting between them. The CDR3 runs 12 residues. Germline lookup yields CDR1 SQVTM and CDR2 ANQGSEA. CDR3 sequence reads: CSVEGGTYEQYF. CDR3 DNA sequence: TGCAGCGTTGAGGGGGGAACCTACGAGCAGTACTTC.

V is TRBV28 and J is TRBJ2-1; D might be TRBD2 (5 bases). Trimming cost V 3 bases and J 7 bases, with 10 bases left between them. The CDR3 is made up of 13 amino acids. CDR1 and CDR2 from the germline V gene are MDHEN and SYDVKM. CDR3: CASSFGRRNEQFF. CDR3 nucleotides: TGTGCCAGCAGTTTCGGGCGGAGGAATGAGCAGTTCTTC.

V and J are TRBV7-2 and TRBJ2-1, with 9 bases fitting TRBD2. The germline V gene has CDR1 SGHTA and CDR2 FQGNSA. The CDR3 extends over 17 amino acids. After removal of 7 bases from V and 3 bases from J, the junction contained 13 bases not matched to a gene. DNA for the CDR3: TGTGCCAGCAACCCTTCGAGGCGGGGGGGTGTCTACAATGAGCAGTTCTTC. This gives the protein CASNPSRRGGVYNEQFF.

This clone was recorded once. This chain connects TRBV6-5 to TRBJ2-7; 9 nucleotides match TRBD2. The junction had 8 bases not matched to a gene; V was cut back by 6 bases and J by 5 bases. This CDR3 has 14 amino acids. CDR1 and CDR2 (germline): MNHEY, SVGAGI. Written as DNA, the CDR3 is TGTGCCAGCAGGGACCTAGCGGGGATGGACGAGCAGTACTTC. Its translation: CASRDLAGMDEQYF.

The V gene is TRBV6-5, the J gene TRBJ2-7; a possible D gene is TRBD1 (6 bases). The CDR3 runs 15 residues. V lost 0 bases to trimming and J lost 5 bases, with 14 bases between them. Germline V CDR1 and CDR2: MNHEY, SVGAGI. DNA for the CDR3: TGTGCCAGCAGTTACTCAGGGACAACCCTCAACGAGCAGTACTTC. This encodes CASSYSGTTLNEQYF.

The chain has TRBV9 and TRBJ1-1; D perhaps matches TRBD1 (5 bases). The V gene's germline CDR1 is SGDLS and CDR2 YYNGEE. V was clipped by 0 bases and J by 5 bases, with 8 bases between them. The CDR3 extends over 13 amino acids. The CDR3 region has the DNA TGTGCCAGCAGCGTAGAGGGGTATACTGAAGCTTTCTTT. Translation gives CASSVEGYTEAFF.

This clone was recorded a few times. An end of the junction does not agree with germline; a read error may underlie this. The rearrangement uses TRBV2 and TRBJ1-2; the match to TRBD1 covers 8 bases. CDR3 length equals 18 residues. Germline V gives CDR1 SNHLY, CDR2 FYNNEI. The CDR3 loop reads CASTTSSDRGAPSIGYPF. The CDR3 DNA reads TGTGCCAGCACCACCTCGTCCGACAGGGGCGCTCCGTCTATTGGCTACCCCTTC.

This chain links TRBV2 with TRBJ2-7, with TRBD1 matching 12 bases. After removal of 5 bases from V and 5 bases from J, the junction contained 10 bases not matched to a gene. The CDR3 runs 16 residues. Germline CDR1 reads SNHLY; CDR2 reads FYNNEI. The CDR3 here is CASSSSRDRGPHEQYF. CDR3 coding DNA: TGTGCCAGCAGTTCCTCCCGGGACAGGGGGCCCCACGAGCAGTACTTC. Drawing the rest from reference TRBV2 and TRBJ2-7, the complete variable domain is EPEVTQTPSHQVTQMGQEVILRCVPISNHLYFYWYRQILGQKVEFLVSFYNNEISEKSEIFDDQFSVERPDGSNFTLKIRSTKLEDSAMYFCASSSSRDRGPHEQYFGPGTRLTVT.

The chain has TRBV7-9 and TRBJ2-7, with TRBD2 as a possible D gene (6 bases). The CDR3 sequence is 10 residues long. Trimming removed 5 bases at V and 10 bases at J, with 9 bases between. CDR1 is SEHNR and CDR2 is FQNEAQ in the germline V gene (reference sequence). CDR3 residues: CASSGGAQYF. DNA for the CDR3: TGTGCCAGCAGCGGAGGGGCTCAGTACTTC.

The chain is built from TRBV5-6 and TRBJ1-2, with D tentatively TRBD1 (5 bases). Germline CDR1 is SGHDT and CDR2 is YYEEEE. Trimming took 3 bases from V and 3 from J, leaving 9 bases between them. The CDR3 is made up of 13 amino acids. For the CDR3, the DNA is TGTGCCAGCAGCTGGGGCAGCGACTATGGCTACACCTTC. Amino acids: CASSWGSDYGYTF. Together with reference TRBV5-6 and TRBJ1-2, the CDR3 gives the full variable domain: DAGVTQSPTHLIKTRGQQVTLRCSPKSGHDTVSWYQQALGQGPQFIFQYYEEEERQRGNFPDRFSGHQFPNYSSELNVNALLLGDSALYLCASSWGSDYGYTFGSGTRLTVV.

The chain joins TRBV30 to TRBJ1-1, with a possible D match to TRBD1 (5 bases). V lost 7 bases and J lost 4, with 13 bases in between. Looked up from germline, CDR1 is GTSNPN and CDR2 is SVGIG (reference sequence). The CDR3 spans 12 residues. DNA of the CDR3: TGTGCCTACCTGGAGGGGATCACTGAAGCTTTCTTT. Translation: CAYLEGITEAFF. Using reference TRBV30 and TRBJ1-1 for the parts outside the CDR3, the full variable domain is SQTIHQWPATLVQPVGSPLSLECTVEGTSNPNLYWYRQAAGRGLQLLFYSVGIGQISSEVPQNLSASRPQDRQFILSSKKLLLSDSGFYLCAYLEGITEAFFGQGTRLTVV.

This chain links TRBV18 with TRBJ2-7; TRBD2 might be the D (5 bases). This CDR3 contains 12 residues. V was cut by 0 bases and J by 9 bases, with 9 bases left in between. CDR1 KGHSH and CDR2 LQKENI come from the germline V gene. CDR3 residues: CASSPPEAGQYF. CDR3 sequence (DNA): TGTGCCAGCTCACCACCGGAGGCAGGGCAGTACTTC.

The chain carries TRBV19 and TRBJ2-7; a weak D match, TRBD2 (8 bases). CDR3 size: 17 residues. The germline V gene has CDR1 LNHDA and CDR2 SQIVND (reference sequence). V lost 5 bases, J lost 4 bases, and 24 bases lay in between. CDR3: CASSPPPRSGTEYEQYF. As DNA, the CDR3 is TGTGCCAGTAGTCCACCTCCCCGTAGCGGGACAGAGTACGAGCAGTACTTC.

The V and J genes are TRBV7-9 and TRBJ1-5; D is unresolved. The length of the CDR3 is 12 residues. V shed 3 bases and J shed 7 bases, with 7 bases lying between them. CDR1 SEHNR and CDR2 FQNEAQ come from the germline V gene (reference sequence). The chain's CDR3 is CASSFWPQPQHF. CDR3 in DNA: TGTGCCAGCAGCTTTTGGCCCCAGCCCCAGCATTTT.

The chain links TRBV19 to TRBJ1-1; D gene unclear. The CDR3 extends over 14 amino acids. V was clipped by 6 bases and J by 0 bases, with 11 bases between them. Germline-derived CDR1 and CDR2 are LNHDA and SQIVND (reference sequence). CDR3 sequence reads: CASSSRLMNTEAFF. CDR3 in DNA: TGTGCCAGTAGCTCCAGACTCATGAACACTGAAGCTTTCTTT. The full variable domain, rest sourced from reference TRBV19 and TRBJ1-1, is DGGITQSPKYLFRKEGQNVTLSCEQNLNHDAMYWYRQDPGQGLRLIYYSQIVNDFQKGDIAEGYSVSREKKESFPLTVTSAQKNPTAFYLCASSSRLMNTEAFFGQGTRLTVV.